The 23 T cell receptor beta chains below were found in one sample sequenced in a study of CD8+ T cells in alopecia areata. RNA, once extracted, was reverse transcribed into cDNA for use as the sequencing template. Some clones are missing from TCRdb's copy, which holds only in-frame ones; the method was immunoSEQ multiplex PCR. The profile shows over 120,000 clones, 51% of them singletons. This material consisted of CD4+ T cells sorted from blood, taken at week 0. The receptors shown here come from a human donor with alopecia areata.

The chain carries TRBV4-3 and TRBJ2-5; possibly TRBD1 or TRBD2 for D (5 bases each). Germline V gene data show CDR1 as LGHNA and CDR2 as YSLEER. Deletions cut 0 bases from V and 5 bases from J, with 13 bases between. The CDR3 contains 15 residues. CDR3 region: CASSQDWRWGETQYF. CDR3 DNA sequence: TGCGCCAGCAGCCAAGACTGGCGGTGGGGGGAGACCCAGTACTTC.

The V and J genes are TRBV4-1 and TRBJ1-2; D gene uncertain. The ends were cut back, 0 bases at V and 7 bases at J, with 9 bases in the middle. The length of the CDR3 is 13 residues. Germline CDR1 reads MGHRA; CDR2 reads YSYEKL. CDR3 loop: CASSQDPRLGYTF. CDR3 nucleotide sequence: TGCGCCAGCAGCCAAGACCCGAGGCTTGGCTACACCTTC.

This chain uses TRBV29-1 with TRBJ1-1; 9 nucleotides align to TRBD1. Looked up from germline, CDR1 is SQVTM and CDR2 is ANQGSEA. The V and J ends lost 8 bases and 6 bases, in that order; junction bases with no gene match: 10. This CDR3 spans 13 amino acids. The CDR3 spells CSSYRGPGAEAFF. For the CDR3, the DNA is TGCAGCTCATACAGGGGGCCTGGTGCTGAAGCTTTCTTT.

This clone was seen a handful of times. The V and J genes are TRBV30 and TRBJ1-1, with a weak D call TRBD1 (5 bases). Germline V gene data show CDR1 as GTSNPN and CDR2 as SVGIG (reference sequence). V was pared by 0 bases and J by 6 bases, with 17 bases between. The CDR3 length is 15 residues. The CDR3 reads CAWSVRLGPGSEAFF. The CDR3 bases are TGTGCCTGGAGTGTACGGTTGGGGCCGGGGTCTGAAGCTTTCTTT.

The count of this clone is one. The rearrangement joins TRBV6-5 to TRBJ2-7, with TRBD1 identical over 8 bases. The CDR3 consists of 14 residues. V shed 5 bases, J shed 2 bases, and the junction held 5 bases outside the gene matches. Germline V lookup: CDR1 MNHEY, CDR2 SVGAGI. Here the CDR3 DNA reads TGTGCCAGCAGTGGCCAGGGGGCCACCTACGAGCAGTACTTC. This sequence encodes CASSGQGATYEQYF.

The chain recombines TRBV7-6 with TRBJ2-3; TRBD1 might be the D (5 bases). Trimming cost V 4 bases and J 2 bases, with 16 bases left between them. CDR1 and CDR2 (germline): SGHVS, FNYEAQ. The CDR3 runs 16 residues. This CDR3 reads CASSSLPGRDTDTQYF. The CDR3 region has the DNA TGTGCCAGCAGCTCCCTCCCGGGCAGGGACACAGATACGCAGTATTTT.

This clone was counted a few times. The chain joins TRBV4-1 to TRBJ2-1; TRBD1 matches at 8 bases. This CDR3 region has 15 residues. CDR1 and CDR2 from the germline V gene are MGHRA and YSYEKL. Trimming removed 6 bases from V and 6 bases from J; junction bases left unmatched: 10. CDR3 nucleotides: TGCGCCAGCAGTCGTGAATTAGACAGGGGCAATGAGCAGTTCTTC. Translated: CASSRELDRGNEQFF.

V usage is TRBV4-1 and J usage is TRBJ2-1; possibly TRBD1 or TRBD2 for D (5 bases each). Germline loops: CDR1 MGHRA, CDR2 YSYEKL. This CDR3 is built from 15 residues. Deletions cut 0 bases from V and 5 bases from J, with 11 bases between. CDR3 sequence reads: CASSQEPGRNNEQFF. The CDR3 nucleotides are TGCGCCAGCAGCCAAGAGCCGGGGCGAAACAATGAGCAGTTCTTC.

This clone was found a few times. V usage is TRBV29-1 and J usage is TRBJ1-5; unclear D gene. Trimming removed 4 bases from V and 3 bases from J, with 7 bases in between. Germline-derived CDR1 and CDR2 are SQVTM and ANQGSEA. The CDR3 spans 12 residues. This CDR3 reads CSVGADNQPQHF. For the CDR3, the DNA is TGCAGCGTTGGGGCAGACAATCAGCCCCAGCATTTT.

This rearrangement joins TRBV5-6 to TRBJ2-6, with D unclear. The CDR3 length is 18 residues. The ends were cut back, 6 bases at V and 0 bases at J, with 19 bases in the middle. Germline CDR1 reads SGHDT; CDR2 reads YYEEEE. CDR3 protein: CASIRRLVPASGANVLTF. CDR3 sequence (DNA): TGTGCCAGCATCCGGCGGCTAGTACCCGCCTCTGGGGCCAACGTCCTGACTTTC.

This chain links TRBV2 with TRBJ2-7; D could derive from TRBD1 or TRBD2 (6 bases each). The CDR3 totals 14 residues. V gave up 5 bases and J gave up 0 bases, with 11 bases separating them. Germline V gene data show CDR1 as SNHLY and CDR2 as FYNNEI. The CDR3 protein is CASSTGRSSYEQYF. DNA of the CDR3: TGTGCCAGCAGTACAGGGAGGAGCTCCTACGAGCAGTACTTC.

The chain links TRBV7-2 to TRBJ2-5; TRBD1 is a possible D gene (6 bases). This CDR3 is 15 amino acids long. Per the germline V gene, CDR1 is SGHTA and CDR2 is FQGNSA. Trimming cost V 5 bases and J 3 bases, with 16 bases left between them. This chain's CDR3 is CASSPQGGTKETQYF. DNA of the CDR3: TGTGCCAGCAGCCCCCAGGGTGGGACAAAAGAGACCCAGTACTTC.

V is TRBV5-1 and J is TRBJ2-1; TRBD2 matches 7 bases. The CDR3 sequence is 14 residues long. The germline V gene encodes CDR1 SGHRS and CDR2 YFSETQ. V shed 1 base, J shed 8 bases, and the junction held 6 bases outside the gene matches. The CDR3 nucleotides are TGCGCCAGCAGCTTGCCTAGCGGCGGCGATGAGCAGTTCTTC. Protein product: CASSLPSGGDEQFF.

The V and J genes are TRBV5-6 and TRBJ2-7, with D perhaps TRBD2 (5 bases). The germline V and J ends were trimmed by 4 bases and 5 bases, with 10 bases remaining between them. Germline values: CDR1 SGHDT, CDR2 YYEEEE. The CDR3 length is 12 residues. The CDR3 nucleotides are TGTGCCAGCAGCAGAGGGCGGAACGAGCAGTACTTC. Its protein product is CASSRGRNEQYF.

The genes are TRBV5-1 and TRBJ1-5, with TRBD1 as a possible D gene (6 bases). The CDR3 runs 14 residues. CDR1 SGHRS and CDR2 YFSETQ come from the germline V gene. The germline V and J ends were trimmed by 0 bases and 5 bases, with 9 bases remaining between them. The CDR3 nucleotides read TGCGCCAGCAGCTTGGTGGCAGGGGATCAGCCCCAGCATTTT. Its protein is CASSLVAGDQPQHF.

This clone was detected a few times. V and J are TRBV11-2 and TRBJ2-3, with D tentatively TRBD2 (5 bases). The germline V and J ends were trimmed by 3 bases and 14 bases, with 12 bases remaining between them. Germline CDR1 and CDR2: SGHAT and FQNNGV. The CDR3 runs 11 residues. In nucleotides, the CDR3 is TGTGCCAGCAGCTTTGGAGAGGGTTTGTATTTT. Protein: CASSFGEGLYF.

CDR3 DNA sequence: TGTGCCAGCAGCTCGATCAGCTCTGGGGCCAACGTCCTGACTTTC. This codes for CASSSISSGANVLTF. V usage is TRBV27 and J usage is TRBJ2-6; D not resolved. With 6 bases removed from V and 0 bases from J, the gap between germline ends came to 9 bases. The CDR3 has 15 residues. Germline assignment: CDR1 MNHEY and CDR2 SMNVEV (reference sequence).

This clone was seen many times. The chain uses TRBV18 and TRBJ2-1; TRBD2 agrees at 7 bases. CDR3 length: 17 amino acids. J lost 0 bases, V lost 0 bases, and 5 bases had no gene match. Germline lookup yields CDR1 KGHSH and CDR2 LQKENI. CDR3 DNA sequence: TGTGCCAGCTCACCACCCCTAGCGGCTAGCTCCTACAATGAGCAGTTCTTC. The encoded protein is CASSPPLAASSYNEQFF.

This chain connects TRBV6-4 to TRBJ1-1; no clear D. Germline CDR1 is MRHNA and CDR2 is SNTAGT. Trimming shortened V by 3 bases and J by 0 bases, and 5 bases separated the two germline ends. The CDR3 runs to 13 residues. The CDR3 DNA reads TGTGCCAGCAGTGAGGCGTTGAACACTGAAGCTTTCTTT. Translated, it gives CASSEALNTEAFF.

This chain links TRBV4-3 with TRBJ1-2, with no clear D. Germline CDR1 and CDR2: LGHNA and YSLEER. Trimming cost V 0 bases and J 6 bases, with 14 bases left between them. The CDR3 sequence is 15 residues long. CDR3 sequence: CASSQEGTAWDGYTF. DNA for the CDR3: TGCGCCAGCAGCCAAGAGGGCACAGCTTGGGATGGCTACACCTTC.

The chain combines TRBV27 with TRBJ1-1; D not resolved. V was clipped by 5 bases and J by 2 bases, with 9 bases between them. Germline-derived CDR1 and CDR2 are MNHEY and SMNVEV (reference sequence). The CDR3 sequence is 13 residues long. Written as DNA, the CDR3 is TGTGCCAGCAGTAGGACGGTTAACACTGAAGCTTTCTTT. The encoded protein is CASSRTVNTEAFF.

This chain links TRBV29-1 with TRBJ1-1, with a tentative D call TRBD1 (5 bases). V lost 1 base, J lost 9 bases, and 12 bases lay in between. Germline V CDR1 and CDR2: SQVTM, ANQGSEA. CDR3 length: 12 amino acids. CDR3 sequence reads: CSVEGGPAKAFF. CDR3 DNA sequence: TGCAGCGTTGAAGGGGGCCCCGCCAAAGCTTTCTTT. The full variable domain, with the rest looked up from reference TRBV29-1 and TRBJ1-1, is SAVISQKPSRDICQRGTSLTIQCQVDSQVTMMFWYRQQPGQSLTLIATANQGSEATYESGFVIDKFPISRPNLTFSTLTVSNMSPEDSSIYLCSVEGGPAKAFFGQGTRLTVV.

Here the CDR3 DNA reads TGTGCCAGCAGCCACAGGACAGGGGGACAAGAGACCCAGTACTTC. This gives the protein CASSHRTGGQETQYF. The chain combines TRBV14 with TRBJ2-5, with TRBD1 matching 10 bases. The CDR3 is 15 residues long. Unmatched junction bases numbered 3, after V lost 3 bases and J lost 2 bases. Germline V lookup: CDR1 SGHDN, CDR2 FVKESK.